Sequencing of this T cell receptor (beta chain) was carried out in a study of T cells after yellow fever vaccination. Notes on the study in general: Only a minor proportion of clonotypes was detected across both CD4 and CD8 compartments. Primary-vaccination clones mostly resurfaced post-booster (about 95% CD4, about 87% CD8).

Notes on this clonotype: Its antigen is not known.

This CDR3 region has 17 residues. The germline V gene has CDR1 SGHTA and CDR2 FQGNSA. Trimming cost V 2 bases and J 6 bases; bases outside gene matches: 15. TCRdb used MiXCR to reprocess the 5' RACE reads, holding one entry per CDR3 protein. The sample yields 500,000 to 700,000 distinct CDR3 sequences, 15% to 20% seen once. Source: PBMCs, taken 15 days after the yellow fever booster vaccination. The genes are TRBV7-2 and TRBJ2-7; 8 positions agree with TRBD2. The sequence came from a man younger than 45 who received the YFV17D yellow fever vaccine. CDR3 residues: CASSLNRPGGAGGEQYF. The CDR3 coding sequence is TGTGCCAGCAGCTTAAACCGACCGGGAGGGGCGGGGGGCGAGCAGTACTTC.